Described below is a single TCR beta chain sequence and its context. Its antigen specificity is not known. Qualities for individual bases were not recorded, and no much larger clone is one base off. Ficoll-Paque density gradient centrifugation was used to isolate PBMCs. This sample was taken from a study of T-cell memory formation after mild COVID-19 (dated by TCRdb to the early 2020s). Study-level background: Most TCR sequence clusters were specific to one of the two donors. Two young, previously healthy adult volunteers made up the cohort, one male and one female. Longitudinal TCRalpha and TCRbeta repertoire sequencing tracked T-cell clones expanding and contracting after mild COVID-19 in two donors. Points the paper makes about the study in general: Some responding clones were found in pre-infection memory, which suggests that pre-existing cross-reactive memory T cells took part in the SARS-CoV-2 response. From day 15 to 85, contracting clones showed balanced CD4/CD8 phenotypes, whereas a second wave of clones that expanded from day 15 to 37 leaned towards CD4+. Contracting CD4+ clones turned up mainly in the CM and EM memory subsets, whereas EMRA was where CD8+ clones were enriched. SARS-CoV-2 specificity was not confirmed for the second-wave clones peaking on day 37. Only a couple of mild cases were covered in the study, and larger cohorts including severe cases with pre-infection samples were considered necessary.

Instrument on record: Illumina NovaSeq 6000. TCRalpha and TCRbeta cDNA libraries were constructed by 5'RACE with constant-segment primers, with sample barcodes and unique molecular identifiers being introduced. Trizol reagent was used to extract RNA from every sample. Amplification of the libraries took two PCR steps, and the second step added a second sample barcode plus Illumina TruSeq adapters. Sequencing of libraries was performed on an Illumina NovaSeq with 2 x 150 bp paired-end reads. The original methods were these. Reads were demultiplexed and collapsed into UMI-guided consensus sequences with migec v1.2.7. With mixcr v2.1.11, UMI consensuses were aligned to TRA and TRB V and J templates and assembled into clonotypes. A clonotype was counted as expanded or contracted only when both edgeR and NoisET called the clonotype significant, with the noise models trained on biological replicates. For edgeR calls, the cutoffs were a false discovery rate-adjusted p below 0.01 and a log2 fold-change threshold of 1. As an exploratory analysis of dynamics, PCA with hierarchical clustering was applied to max-normalized trajectories of the 1000 most abundant clonotypes. Each responding clone was given a CD4 or CD8 phenotype based on the CD4+ and CD8+ repertoires, which had been sequenced separately. TCRdb's own reprocessing of the public reads used fastp at Q25 and MiXCR and kept productive beta chains. When rows share a CDR3 protein, they turn into one entry using the most common DNA and genes. The V and J calls come from TCRdb's annotation, not from the publication. In all, the sample holds 400,000 to 500,000 distinct CDR3 sequences, and roughly 24% of those were seen once. 8.5% to 10% of the sample comes from the top ten.

Its CDR3 holds 14 amino acids, cysteine through phenylalanine. Just the 42-base CDR3 DNA is kept, in frame starting at base 1. V lost 3 bases and J lost 4 bases; the stretch between them is 10 bases long. Sequenced input: PBMCs or a T cell subset sorted from them (not recorded which). Here the chain combines TRBV12-3 or TRBV12-4 and TRBJ1-5; the D gene is possibly TRBD1, with 5 bases matching. The TCR comes from an adult woman who had mild COVID-19 (a few samples of this study predate the infection). The sample titles of this study are shuffled in the database, so cell type and time point are left out; the donor was told from shared clones. The encoded CDR3 is CASSLRQWNQPQHF. The DNA is TGTGCCAGCAGTTTGAGACAGTGGAATCAGCCCCAGCATTTT.